This T cell receptor (beta chain) is from a study of blood T cells in healthy people across ages. CDR1 and CDR2 from the germline V gene are SGHAT and FQNNGV. The CDR3 is made up of 14 amino acids. V was trimmed by 3 bases and J by 1 base, leaving 8 bases between them. Sample-barcoded 5' priming and a J-beta primer mix drove a second PCR of about 6 to 12 cycles. Using its own MiXCR run on the 5' RACE reads, TCRdb lists one record per CDR3 protein. The sample comprises hundreds of thousands of distinct CDR3 sequences, 58% of which are singletons, and around 20% rests with the top ten. This clonotype appeared a few times.

The V gene is TRBV11-2, the J gene TRBJ2-3, with D tentatively TRBD2 (6 bases). The TCR sequence derives from a man under 40 in good health. The sequenced sample consisted of blood. The DNA for the CDR3 is TGTGCCAGCAGCTTGGAGCGGGGCACAGATACGCAGTATTTT. It yields the protein CASSLERGTDTQYF.